What follows is one T cell receptor (beta chain) and its context. Its cognate antigen is unknown. This same CDR3 is encoded by further DNA sequences in the sample. This CDR3 region has 11 residues. Germline CDR1 SNHLY, CDR2 FYNNEI. V was clipped by 3 bases and J by 0 bases, with 0 bases between them. The data were taken from a study of graft-versus-host responses after intestinal transplantation. Background on the study: Each of the recipients got a multivisceral, liver-intestinal, or isolated intestinal transplant. Overall study findings and caveats: The study found high graft-versus-host to host-versus-graft clonal ratios in allografts of patients with graft-donor T cell macrochimerism.

Measured with immunoSEQ multiplex PCR; TCRdb has only the in-frame clones, and not every one. The sample lists some 90,000 clones, 75% to 95% occurring once. The input for sequencing was unstimulated CD8+ T cells sorted from spleen or lymph node cells, taken before intestinal transplant. This rearrangement joins TRBV2 to TRBJ2-7, with D uncertain. The clonotype comes from a human donor who received an intestinal transplant. The CDR3 DNA follows: TGTGCCAGCAGTGACTCCTACGAGCAGTACTTC. Its translation is CASSDSYEQYF.